This T cell receptor (beta chain) was retrieved from a study of neurological immune-mediated disorders. Study summary: Multiple sclerosis patients numbered roughly 35, of whom about 31 were relapsing-remitting and 3 secondary progressive.

This sample's time point: longitudinal time-point 1 (baseline). Each CDR3 protein is one row after TCRdb ran MiXCR on the 5' RACE reads. The sample has tens of thousands of distinct CDR3 sequences; 3.2% are singletons. This clonotype was seen at least ten times. The CDR3 covers 15 residues. The ends were cut back, 4 bases at V and 4 bases at J, with 18 bases in the middle. Looked up from germline, CDR1 is SGHKS and CDR2 is YYEKEE (reference sequence). Sample: PBMCs. The chain combines TRBV5-5 with TRBJ2-7; TRBD1 is a possible D gene (6 bases). The clonotype comes from a woman in her fifties or sixties with multiple sclerosis. CDR3 DNA sequence: TGTGCCAGCAGCCCACTCCCGGGACAAATATACGAGCAGTACTTC. Its translation: CASSPLPGQIYEQYF.